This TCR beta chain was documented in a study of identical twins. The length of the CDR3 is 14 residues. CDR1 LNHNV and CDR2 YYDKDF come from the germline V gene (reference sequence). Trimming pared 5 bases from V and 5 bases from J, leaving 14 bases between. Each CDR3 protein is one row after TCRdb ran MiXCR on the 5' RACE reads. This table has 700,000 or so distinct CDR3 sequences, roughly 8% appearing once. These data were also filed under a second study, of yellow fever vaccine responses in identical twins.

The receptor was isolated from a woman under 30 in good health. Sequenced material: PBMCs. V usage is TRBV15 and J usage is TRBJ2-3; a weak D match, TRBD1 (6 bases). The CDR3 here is CATSPGELGDTQYF. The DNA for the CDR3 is TGTGCCACCAGCCCAGGGGAATTAGGAGATACGCAGTATTTT.